This entry describes one TCR beta chain. In the same sample, other DNA sequences code for this CDR3. This sample is part of a study of T cell changes during pregnancy in multiple sclerosis. The CDR3 loop spans 14 amino acids. Germline values: CDR1 GTSNPN, CDR2 SVGIG (reference sequence). V was clipped by 0 bases and J by 3 bases, with 9 bases between them. Profiling relied on immunoSEQ multiplex PCR, and the TCRdb table lists in-frame clones only, not all of them. This sample carries roughly 46,000 clones, roughly 80% of them seen once, and the ten largest clones take about 0.64%. The receptor comes from a female donor with multiple sclerosis, enrolled in a pregnancy study. The V gene is TRBV30, the J gene TRBJ1-3, with D unclear. The sample here was CD4+ T cells from peripheral blood mononuclear cells, taken before pregnancy. The CDR3 DNA reads TGTGCCTGGAGTGTAGATAGAGTTGGAAACACCATATATTTT. This codes for CAWSVDRVGNTIYF.